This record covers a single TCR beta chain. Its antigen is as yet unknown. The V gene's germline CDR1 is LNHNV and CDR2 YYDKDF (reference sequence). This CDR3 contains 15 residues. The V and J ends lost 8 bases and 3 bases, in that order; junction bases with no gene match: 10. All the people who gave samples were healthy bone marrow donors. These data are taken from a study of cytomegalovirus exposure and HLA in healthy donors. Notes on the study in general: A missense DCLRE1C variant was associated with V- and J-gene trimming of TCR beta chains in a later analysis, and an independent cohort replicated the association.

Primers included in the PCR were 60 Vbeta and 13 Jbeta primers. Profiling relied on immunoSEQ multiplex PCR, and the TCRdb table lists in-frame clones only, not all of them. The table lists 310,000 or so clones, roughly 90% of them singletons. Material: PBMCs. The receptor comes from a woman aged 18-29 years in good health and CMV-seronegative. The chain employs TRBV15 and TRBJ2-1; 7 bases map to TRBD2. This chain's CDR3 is CATGRTGGGYNEQFF. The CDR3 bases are TGTGCCACCGGAAGAACGGGGGGTGGCTACAATGAGCAGTTCTTC. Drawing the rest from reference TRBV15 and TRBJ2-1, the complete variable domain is DAMVIQNPRYQVTQFGKPVTLSCSQTLNHNVMYWYQQKSSQAPKLLFHYYDKDFNNEADTPDNFQSRRPNTSFCFLDIRSPGLGDTAMYLCATGRTGGGYNEQFFGPGTRLTVL.